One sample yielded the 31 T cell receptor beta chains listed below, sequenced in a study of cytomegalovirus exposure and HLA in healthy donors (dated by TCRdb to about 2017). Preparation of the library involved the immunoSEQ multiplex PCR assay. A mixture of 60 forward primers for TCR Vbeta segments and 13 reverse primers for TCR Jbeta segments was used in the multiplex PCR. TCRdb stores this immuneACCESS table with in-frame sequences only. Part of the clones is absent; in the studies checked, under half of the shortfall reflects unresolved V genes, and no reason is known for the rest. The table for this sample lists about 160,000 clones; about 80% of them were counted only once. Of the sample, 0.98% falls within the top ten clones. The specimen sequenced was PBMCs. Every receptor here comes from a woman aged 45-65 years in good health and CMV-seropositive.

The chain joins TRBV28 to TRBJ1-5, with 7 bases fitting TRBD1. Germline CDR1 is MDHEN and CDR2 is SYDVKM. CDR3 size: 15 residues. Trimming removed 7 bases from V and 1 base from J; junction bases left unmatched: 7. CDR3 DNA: TGTGCCAGCATCTGGGTAGGGGGCAGCAATCAGCCCCAGCATTTT. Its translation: CASIWVGGSNQPQHF. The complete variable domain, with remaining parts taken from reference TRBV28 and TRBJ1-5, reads DVKVTQSSRYLVKRTGEKVFLECVQDMDHENMFWYRQDPGLGLRLIYFSYDVKMKEKGDIPEGYSVSREKKERFSLILESASTNQTSMYLCASIWVGGSNQPQHFGDGTRLSIL.

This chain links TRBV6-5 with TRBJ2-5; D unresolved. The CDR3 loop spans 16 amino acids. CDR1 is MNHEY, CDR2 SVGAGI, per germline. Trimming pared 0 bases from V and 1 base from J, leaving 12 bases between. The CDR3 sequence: CASSYSKAGFQETQYF. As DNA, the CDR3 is TGTGCCAGCAGTTACTCGAAAGCAGGCTTCCAAGAGACCCAGTACTTC.

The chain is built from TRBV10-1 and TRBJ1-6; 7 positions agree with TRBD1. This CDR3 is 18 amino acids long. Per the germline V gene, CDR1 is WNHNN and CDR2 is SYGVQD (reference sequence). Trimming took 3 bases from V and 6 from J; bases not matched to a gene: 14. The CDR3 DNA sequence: TGCGCCAGCAGTGATACACCTTTGGACAGGCAAATTAATTCACCCCTCCACTTT. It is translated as CASSDTPLDRQINSPLHF.

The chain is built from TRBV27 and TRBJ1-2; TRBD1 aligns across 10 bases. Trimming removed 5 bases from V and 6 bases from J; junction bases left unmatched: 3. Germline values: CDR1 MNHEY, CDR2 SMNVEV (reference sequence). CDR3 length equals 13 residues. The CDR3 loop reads CASSRQGANGYTF. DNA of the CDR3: TGTGCCAGCAGTCGACAGGGGGCTAATGGCTACACCTTC.

The CDR3 loop reads CASSLGPPGAQETQYF. The CDR3 nucleotides are TGTGCCAGCAGCTTAGGCCCCCCAGGGGCGCAAGAGACCCAGTACTTC. The gene calls are TRBV7-9 and TRBJ2-5; tentatively, D is TRBD1 (6 bases). Germline V lookup: CDR1 SEHNR, CDR2 FQNEAQ (reference sequence). The CDR3 length is 16 residues. Trimming pared 1 base from V and 2 bases from J, leaving 14 bases between.

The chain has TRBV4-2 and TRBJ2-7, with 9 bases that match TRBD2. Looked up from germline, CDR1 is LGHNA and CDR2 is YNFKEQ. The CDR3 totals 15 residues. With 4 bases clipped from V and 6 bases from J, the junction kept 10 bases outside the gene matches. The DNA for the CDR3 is TGTGCCAGCAGCCCGGGAGGCGGGGGGGCCGGCGAGCAGTACTTC. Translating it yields CASSPGGGGAGEQYF.

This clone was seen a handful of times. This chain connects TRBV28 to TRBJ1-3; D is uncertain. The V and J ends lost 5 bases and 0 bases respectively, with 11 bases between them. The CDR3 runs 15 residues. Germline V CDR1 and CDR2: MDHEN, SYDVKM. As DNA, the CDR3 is TGTGCCAGCAGTGTGTCGGCGGCCTCTGGAAACACCATATATTTT. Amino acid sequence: CASSVSAASGNTIYF.

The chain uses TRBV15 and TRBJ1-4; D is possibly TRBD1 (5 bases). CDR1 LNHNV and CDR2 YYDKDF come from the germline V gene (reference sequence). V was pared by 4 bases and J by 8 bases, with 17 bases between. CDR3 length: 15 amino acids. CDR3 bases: TGTGCCACCAGCAAATTCCAAGGGGAACCCGAAAAACTGTTTTTT. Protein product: CATSKFQGEPEKLFF.

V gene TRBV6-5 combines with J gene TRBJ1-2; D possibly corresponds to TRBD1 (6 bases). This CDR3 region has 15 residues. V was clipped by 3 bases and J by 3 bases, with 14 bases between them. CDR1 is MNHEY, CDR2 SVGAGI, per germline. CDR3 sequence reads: CASSYNGGADYGYTF. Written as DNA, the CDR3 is TGTGCCAGCAGTTATAATGGGGGCGCTGACTATGGCTACACCTTC.

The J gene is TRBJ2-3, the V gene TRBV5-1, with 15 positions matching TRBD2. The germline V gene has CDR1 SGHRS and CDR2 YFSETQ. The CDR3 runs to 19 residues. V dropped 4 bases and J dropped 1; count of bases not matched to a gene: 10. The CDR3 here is CASSPTGLAGGQGTDTQYF. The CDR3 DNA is TGCGCCAGCAGCCCCACCGGACTAGCGGGGGGGCAGGGCACAGATACGCAGTATTTT.

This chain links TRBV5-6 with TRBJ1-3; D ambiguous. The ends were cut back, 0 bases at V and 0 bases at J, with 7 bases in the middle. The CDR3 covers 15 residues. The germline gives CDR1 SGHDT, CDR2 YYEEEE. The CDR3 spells CASSLVSVSGNTIYF. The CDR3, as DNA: TGTGCCAGCAGCTTGGTGTCAGTCTCTGGAAACACCATATATTTT.

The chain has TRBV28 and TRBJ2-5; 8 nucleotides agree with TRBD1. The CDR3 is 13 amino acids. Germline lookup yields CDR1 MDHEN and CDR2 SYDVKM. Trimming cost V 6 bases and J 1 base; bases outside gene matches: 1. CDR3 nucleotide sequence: TGTGCCAGCAGCGGACAGGGCCAAGAGACCCAGTACTTC. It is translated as CASSGQGQETQYF.

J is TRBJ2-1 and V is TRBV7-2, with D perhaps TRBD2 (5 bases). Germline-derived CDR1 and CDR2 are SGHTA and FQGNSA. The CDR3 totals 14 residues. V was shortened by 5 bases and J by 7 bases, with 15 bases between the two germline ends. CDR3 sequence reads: CASSRSVGGNEQFF. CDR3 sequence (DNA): TGTGCCAGCAGCAGAAGCGTTGGCGGGAATGAGCAGTTCTTC.

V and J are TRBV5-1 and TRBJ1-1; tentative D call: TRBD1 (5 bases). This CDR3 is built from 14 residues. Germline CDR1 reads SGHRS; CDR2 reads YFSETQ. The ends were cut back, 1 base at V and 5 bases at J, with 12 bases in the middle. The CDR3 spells CASSLFGGGTEAFF. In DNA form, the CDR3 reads TGCGCCAGCAGCTTGTTCGGGGGAGGGACTGAAGCTTTCTTT.

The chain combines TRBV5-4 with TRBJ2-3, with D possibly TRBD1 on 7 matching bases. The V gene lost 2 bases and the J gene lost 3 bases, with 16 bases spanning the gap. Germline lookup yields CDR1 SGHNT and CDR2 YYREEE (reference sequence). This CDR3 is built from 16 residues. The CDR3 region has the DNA TGTGCCAGCAGCTTCGGTGGACAGGAGGGAACAGATACGCAGTATTTT. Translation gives CASSFGGQEGTDTQYF.

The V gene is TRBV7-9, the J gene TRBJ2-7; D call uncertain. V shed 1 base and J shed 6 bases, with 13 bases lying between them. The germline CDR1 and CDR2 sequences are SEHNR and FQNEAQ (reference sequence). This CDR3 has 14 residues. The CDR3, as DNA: TGTGCCAGCAGCTTAGACTCTAAACGATCCGAGCAGTACTTC. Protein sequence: CASSLDSKRSEQYF.

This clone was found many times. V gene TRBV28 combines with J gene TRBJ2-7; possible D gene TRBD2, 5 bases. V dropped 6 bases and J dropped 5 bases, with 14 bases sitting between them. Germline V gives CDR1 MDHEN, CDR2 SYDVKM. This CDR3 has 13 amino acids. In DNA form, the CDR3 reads TGTGCCAGCAGGCTACCCGGGGTTCACGAGCAGTACTTC. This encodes CASRLPGVHEQYF.

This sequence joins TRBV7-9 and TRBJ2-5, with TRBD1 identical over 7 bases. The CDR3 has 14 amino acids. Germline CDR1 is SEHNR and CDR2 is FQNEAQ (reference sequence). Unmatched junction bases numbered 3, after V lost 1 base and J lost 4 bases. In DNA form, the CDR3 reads TGTGCCAGCAGCTTAGGAGCAGGGGGAGAGACCCAGTACTTC. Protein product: CASSLGAGGETQYF.

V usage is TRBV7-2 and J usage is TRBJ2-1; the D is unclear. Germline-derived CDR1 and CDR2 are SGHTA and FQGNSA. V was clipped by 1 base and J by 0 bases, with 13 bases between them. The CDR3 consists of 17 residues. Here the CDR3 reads CASSLVGPLSSYNEQFF. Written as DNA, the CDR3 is TGTGCCAGCAGCTTAGTTGGGCCCCTCAGCTCCTACAATGAGCAGTTCTTC.

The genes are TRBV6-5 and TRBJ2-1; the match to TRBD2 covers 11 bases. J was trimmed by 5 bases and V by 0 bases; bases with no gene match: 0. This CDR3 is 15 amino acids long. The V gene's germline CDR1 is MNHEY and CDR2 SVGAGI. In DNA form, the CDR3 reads TGTGCCAGCAGTTACTCGACTAGCGGGGACAATGAGCAGTTCTTC. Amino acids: CASSYSTSGDNEQFF.

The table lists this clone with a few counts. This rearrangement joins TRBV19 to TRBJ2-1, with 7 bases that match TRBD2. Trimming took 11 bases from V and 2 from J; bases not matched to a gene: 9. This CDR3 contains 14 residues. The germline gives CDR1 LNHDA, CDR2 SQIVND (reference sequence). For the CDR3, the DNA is TGTGCCTCCTGGGAGGGCCTACCCTACAATGAGCAGTTCTTC. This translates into CASWEGLPYNEQFF.

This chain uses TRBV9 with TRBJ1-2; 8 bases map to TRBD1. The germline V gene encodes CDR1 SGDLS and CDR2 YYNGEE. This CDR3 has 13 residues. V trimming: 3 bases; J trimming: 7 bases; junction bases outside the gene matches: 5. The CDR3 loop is CASSDGTGRGYTF. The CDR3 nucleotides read TGTGCCAGCAGCGACGGGACAGGCCGTGGCTACACCTTC. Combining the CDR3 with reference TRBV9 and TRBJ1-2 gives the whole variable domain DSGVTQTPKHLITATGQRVTLRCSPRSGDLSVYWYQQSLDQGLQFLIQYYNGEERAKGNILERFSAQQFPDLHSELNLSSLELGDSALYFCASSDGTGRGYTFGSGTRLTVV.

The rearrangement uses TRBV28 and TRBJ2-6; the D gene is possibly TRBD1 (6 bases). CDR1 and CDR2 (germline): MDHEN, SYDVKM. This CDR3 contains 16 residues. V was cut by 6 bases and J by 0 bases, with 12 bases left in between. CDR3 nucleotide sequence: TGTGCCAGCAGGGTCAGGGGCCTCTCTGGGGCCAACGTCCTGACTTTC. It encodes CASRVRGLSGANVLTF.

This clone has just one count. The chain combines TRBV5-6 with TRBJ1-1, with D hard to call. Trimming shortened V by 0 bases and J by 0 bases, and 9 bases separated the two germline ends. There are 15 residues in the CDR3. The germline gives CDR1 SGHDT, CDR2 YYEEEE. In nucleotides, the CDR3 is TGTGCCAGCAGCTTGGTTGGCCGTTTGAACACTGAAGCTTTCTTT. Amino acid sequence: CASSLVGRLNTEAFF.

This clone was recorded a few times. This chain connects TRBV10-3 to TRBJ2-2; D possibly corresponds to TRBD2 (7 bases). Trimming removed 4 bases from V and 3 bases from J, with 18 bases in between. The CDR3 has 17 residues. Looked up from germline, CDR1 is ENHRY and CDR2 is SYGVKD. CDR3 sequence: CAISGRDGGHYTGELFF. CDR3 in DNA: TGTGCCATCAGTGGCAGGGACGGGGGGCATTACACCGGGGAGCTGTTTTTT.

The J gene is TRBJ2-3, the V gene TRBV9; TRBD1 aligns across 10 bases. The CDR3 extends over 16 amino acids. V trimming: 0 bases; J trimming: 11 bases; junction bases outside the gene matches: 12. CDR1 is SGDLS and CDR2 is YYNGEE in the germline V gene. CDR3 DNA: TGTGCCAGCAGCGTAGAGTGGGACAGGGGACAGGGACTGCAGTATTTT. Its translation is CASSVEWDRGQGLQYF.

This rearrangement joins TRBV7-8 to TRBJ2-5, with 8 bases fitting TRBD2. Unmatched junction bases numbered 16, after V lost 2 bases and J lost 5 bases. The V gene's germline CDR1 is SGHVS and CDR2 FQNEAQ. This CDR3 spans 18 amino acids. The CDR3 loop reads CASSLSRTLWTSMETQYF. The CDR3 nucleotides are TGTGCCAGCAGCTTATCCCGAACCCTCTGGACTAGCATGGAGACCCAGTACTTC.

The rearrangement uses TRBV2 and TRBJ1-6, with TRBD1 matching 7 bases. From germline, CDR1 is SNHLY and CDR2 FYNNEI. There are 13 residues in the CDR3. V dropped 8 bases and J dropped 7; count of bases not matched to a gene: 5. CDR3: CASGQALNSPLHF. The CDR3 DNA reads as TGTGCCAGCGGACAGGCGTTAAATTCACCCCTCCACTTT.

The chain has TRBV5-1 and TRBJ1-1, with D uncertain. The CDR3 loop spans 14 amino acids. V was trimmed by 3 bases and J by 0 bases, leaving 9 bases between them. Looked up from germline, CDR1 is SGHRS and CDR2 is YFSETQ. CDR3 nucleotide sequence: TGCGCCAGCAGCTGGAACAGCATGAACACTGAAGCTTTCTTT. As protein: CASSWNSMNTEAFF.

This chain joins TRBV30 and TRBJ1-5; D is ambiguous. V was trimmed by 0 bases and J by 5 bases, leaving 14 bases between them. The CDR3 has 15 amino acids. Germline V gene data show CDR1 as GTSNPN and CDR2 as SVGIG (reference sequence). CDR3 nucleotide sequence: TGTGCCTGGAGTGTACTAAGTGGTGGAGATCAGCCCCAGCATTTT. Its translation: CAWSVLSGGDQPQHF.

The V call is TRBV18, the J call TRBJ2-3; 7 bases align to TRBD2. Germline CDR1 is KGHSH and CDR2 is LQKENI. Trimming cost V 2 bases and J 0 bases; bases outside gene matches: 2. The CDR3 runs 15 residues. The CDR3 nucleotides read TGTGCCAGCTCACCAGGACTAGGAAGCACAGATACGCAGTATTTT. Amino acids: CASSPGLGSTDTQYF.